This T cell receptor beta chain came from a study of shared clonotypes between healthy human individuals. Study observations and caveats: Rarefaction indicated that sorted-subset sequencing remained incomplete although depth was large.

TCRdb keeps only in-frame clones here, not all; method: immunoSEQ multiplex PCR. The table has 2 million to 2.5 million clones, 90% to 97% seen once. About this clone: Its specificity is unknown.

Sequencing was done on a sample of naive CD4+ T cells sorted from blood. Subset here: CD45RA+ positively selected. The receptor's source is a man aged 18 to 35 in good health.

CDR3 sequence: CASSETGTGVNNEQFF. CDR3 nucleotide sequence: TGCGCCAGCAGTGAGACTGGGACAGGGGTTAACAATGAGCAGTTCTTC. The gene calls are TRBV10-2 and TRBJ2-1; 10 bases fit TRBD1. V shed 2 bases, J shed 5 bases, and the junction held 6 bases outside the gene matches. Germline CDR1 WSHSY, CDR2 SAAADI. The CDR3 is 16 residues long.